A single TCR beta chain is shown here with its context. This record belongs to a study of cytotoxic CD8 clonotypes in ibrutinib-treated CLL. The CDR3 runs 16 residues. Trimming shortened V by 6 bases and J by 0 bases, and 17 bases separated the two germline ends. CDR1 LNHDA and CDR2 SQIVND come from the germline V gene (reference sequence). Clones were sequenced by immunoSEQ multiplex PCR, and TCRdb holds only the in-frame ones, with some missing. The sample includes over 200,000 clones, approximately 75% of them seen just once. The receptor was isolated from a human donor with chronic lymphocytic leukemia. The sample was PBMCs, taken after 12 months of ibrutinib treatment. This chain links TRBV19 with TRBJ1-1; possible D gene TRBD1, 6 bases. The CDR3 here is CASRTGRGGMNTEAFF. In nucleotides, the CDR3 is TGTGCCAGTAGGACAGGCCGAGGGGGAATGAACACTGAAGCTTTCTTT.